This TCR beta chain derives from a study of memory B cells and T cells in multiple sclerosis. On this clone: Its specificity is unknown.

Germline CDR1 is SGHNT and CDR2 is YYREEE (reference sequence). This CDR3 has 14 amino acids. Trimming took 4 bases from V and 3 from J; bases not matched to a gene: 6. Separate sequencing covered autoproliferating (CFSE-dim) and non-proliferating (CFSE-high) T cells from stimulus-free culture. 5x10^7 CFSE-labeled PBMCs were cultured less than eight days unstimulated, then replicate wells were pooled. CFSE at 0.5 uM labeled the PBMCs, which were then cultured unstimulated. Repertoires were generated with immunoSEQ multiplex PCR, while TCRdb's copy carries only in-frame clones and drops some. The data contain roughly 30,000 clones, roughly 83% of them singletons.

The chain links TRBV5-4 to TRBJ2-7; 8 positions match TRBD2. Specimen: PBMCs from blood kept in culture. The clonotype comes from a human donor with multiple sclerosis. The CDR3 here is CASSIRGGSYEQYF. Here the CDR3 DNA reads TGTGCCAGCAGCATCCGGGGGGGTAGCTACGAGCAGTACTTC. The whole variable domain, remainder taken from reference TRBV5-4 and TRBJ2-7, is ETGVTQSPTHLIKTRGQQVTLRCSSQSGHNTVSWYQQALGQGPQFIFQYYREEENGRGNFPPRFSGLQFPNYSSELNVNALELDDSALYLCASSIRGGSYEQYFGPGTRLTVT.